This T cell receptor beta chain came from a study of T cell responses to AZD1222 COVID-19 vaccine. Study-wide results and limits: Scientists sampled the repertoires only once the peak T cell response had passed.

Germline assignment: CDR1 LNHNV and CDR2 YYDKDF (reference sequence). V lost 0 bases and J 5 bases, leaving 20 bases between the germline ends. The CDR3 length is 17 residues. Here immunoSEQ multiplex PCR was the method, and the copy in TCRdb shows in-frame clones only, minus some. The profile shows about 100,000 clones, around nine tenths of them singletons. On this clone itself: No antigen is known for it.

Source: peripheral blood, taken on day 0 of AZD1222 vaccination. The TCR was taken from an adult in good health. The V and J genes are TRBV15 and TRBJ2-7; tentative D call: TRBD1 (5 bases). Here the CDR3 reads CATSRDFTPRTGNEQYF. In DNA form, the CDR3 reads TGTGCCACCAGCAGAGATTTTACACCTCGCACAGGAAACGAGCAGTACTTC.